Detailed here is one TCR beta chain. Its antigen is undetermined. The data originate from a study of cytomegalovirus exposure and HLA in healthy donors. Overall study context: For the approximately 400 genotyped donors, 80% to 90% fell within the Caucasian-associated ancestry cluster.

CDR1 and CDR2 (germline): SGHRS, YFSETQ. The CDR3 extends over 17 amino acids. V shed 3 bases and J 1 base; nucleotides not matched to a gene: 8. Primers included in the PCR were 60 Vbeta and 13 Jbeta primers. TCRdb keeps only in-frame clones here, not all; method: immunoSEQ multiplex PCR. Altogether around 120,000 clones are present, 60% to 85% being singletons, with the ten largest covering 2.5% to 3.5%. Study results and caveats: Three chains tied to CMV proved CMV antigen-specific in vitro. It was in a later analysis that TCR association rates were seen to vary by HLA locus, highest for DRB1 and lowest for HLA-C.

The source is a woman in her 30s in good health and CMV-seropositive. The chain uses TRBV5-1 and TRBJ2-4; 9 bases map to TRBD1. The sequencing input was PBMCs. Here the CDR3 reads CASSWTGDGRAKNIQYF. The CDR3 DNA follows: TGCGCCAGCAGCTGGACAGGGGATGGTCGGGCCAAAAACATTCAGTACTTC.